The 28 T cell receptor beta chains below all came from one sample that was sequenced in a study of cytomegalovirus exposure and HLA in healthy donors. The PCR had 60 Vbeta and 13 Jbeta primers. Assay used: immunoSEQ multiplex PCR; TCRdb lists only in-frame clones, some missing. The profile shows about 92,000 clones, 75% to 85% of them singletons. The sequenced material came from PBMCs. The receptors stem from a man aged 18 to 30 in good health and CMV-seronegative.

As regards this clone: One junction end disagrees with the germline gene, perhaps due to a read error. This chain uses TRBV7-9 with TRBJ1-5; 8 nucleotides match TRBD1. The CDR3 length is 18 residues. In germline, CDR1 is SEHNR, CDR2 FQNEAQ (reference sequence). The CDR3 sequence: CSSSSATGGTGYSQPQHF. The CDR3 nucleotides read TGTTCCAGCAGTTCGGCAACAGGCGGGACAGGCTATTCCCAGCCCCAGCATTTT.

This chain joins TRBV5-5 and TRBJ2-5; a weak D match, TRBD1 (6 bases). The DNA end is a closer match to TRBJ2-7, so the J assignment may be wrong. There are 14 residues in the CDR3. Germline V gives CDR1 SGHKS, CDR2 YYEKEE (reference sequence). The CDR3, as DNA: TGTGCCAGCAGCGAGACAGGTGGGCTGCACGAGCAGTACTTC. Its translation: CASSETGGLHEQYF.

Comments on this clone: Germline and junction disagree at one end, which may indicate a read error. The chain recombines TRBV7-8 with TRBJ2-2; 7 positions match TRBD1. The CDR3 spans 15 residues. Germline CDR1 is SGHVS and CDR2 is FQNEAQ. Here the CDR3 reads CASSYRDSNTGKLFF. CDR3 DNA sequence: TGTGCCAGCAGCTACCGGGACAGCAACACCGGGAAGCTGTTTTTT.

This chain connects TRBV2 to TRBJ1-4; D might be TRBD1 (6 bases). Per the germline V gene, CDR1 is SNHLY and CDR2 is FYNNEI. V dropped 6 bases and J dropped 0 bases, with 11 bases sitting between them. The CDR3 loop spans 15 amino acids. CDR3 loop: CASRAQGTTNEKLFF. In DNA form, the CDR3 reads TGTGCCAGCAGAGCACAGGGTACAACTAATGAAAAACTGTTTTTT.

This chain connects TRBV6-5 to TRBJ1-5; TRBD1 agrees at 9 bases. Germline CDR1 is MNHEY and CDR2 is SVGAGI. After removal of 5 bases from V and 4 bases from J, the junction contained 6 bases not matched to a gene. This CDR3 region has 15 residues. CDR3 protein: CASSGTGFGNQPQHF. For the CDR3, the DNA is TGTGCCAGCAGTGGGACAGGGTTTGGGAATCAGCCCCAGCATTTT.

This chain joins TRBV7-9 and TRBJ2-7, with 12 bases fitting TRBD1. The germline V gene has CDR1 SEHNR and CDR2 FQNEAQ (reference sequence). V trimming: 3 bases; J trimming: 4 bases; junction bases outside the gene matches: 10. The CDR3 runs 17 residues. CDR3 sequence: CASSLGQGADGHYEQYF. In DNA form, the CDR3 reads TGTGCCAGCAGCTTGGGACAGGGGGCCGACGGCCATTACGAGCAGTACTTC.

This clone occurred a few times. This chain uses TRBV5-1 with TRBJ2-2; a possible D gene is TRBD2 (6 bases). Germline V gene data show CDR1 as SGHRS and CDR2 as YFSETQ. The V gene lost 3 bases and the J gene lost 2 bases, with 11 bases spanning the gap. CDR3 size: 15 residues. The CDR3 is CASSSFGGNTGELFF. The DNA of the CDR3 is TGCGCCAGCAGCTCCTTCGGGGGAAACACCGGGGAGCTGTTTTTT.

The chain couples TRBV19 to TRBJ1-2; a possible D gene is TRBD1 (5 bases). Between the trimmed V and J ends, which lost 3 bases and 7 bases, there was a span of 6 bases. This CDR3 has 11 residues. Germline-derived CDR1 and CDR2 are LNHDA and SQIVND (reference sequence). The CDR3 region is CASSIGAGYTF. The CDR3 DNA is TGTGCCAGTAGTATTGGGGCTGGCTACACCTTC.

This clone turned up a few times. This chain uses TRBV4-1 with TRBJ1-5; D gene uncertain. This CDR3 spans 15 amino acids. Germline V lookup: CDR1 MGHRA, CDR2 YSYEKL. V was trimmed by 0 bases and J by 2 bases, leaving 8 bases between them. The chain's CDR3 is CASSQEVSGNQPQHF. CDR3 nucleotide sequence: TGCGCCAGCAGCCAAGAAGTTTCAGGCAATCAGCCCCAGCATTTT.

The chain couples TRBV9 to TRBJ2-6; TRBD1 is a possible D gene (5 bases). Germline CDR1 SGDLS, CDR2 YYNGEE. The CDR3 has 15 amino acids. V dropped 4 bases and J dropped 0 bases, with 8 bases sitting between them. The CDR3 reads CASSKQASGANVLTF. CDR3 coding DNA: TGTGCCAGCAGCAAACAGGCCTCTGGGGCCAACGTCCTGACTTTC.

The chain combines TRBV15 with TRBJ2-5; 11 bases agree with TRBD2. V dropped 5 bases and J dropped 1; count of bases not matched to a gene: 3. This CDR3 spans 15 amino acids. The germline V gene has CDR1 LNHNV and CDR2 YYDKDF (reference sequence). The DNA of the CDR3 is TGTGCCACCAGCGCGACTAGCGGGGTCCAAGAGACCCAGTACTTC. Translation gives CATSATSGVQETQYF.

The chain is built from TRBV6-5 and TRBJ1-5, with a possible D match to TRBD1 (5 bases). The CDR3 sequence is 12 residues long. Germline values: CDR1 MNHEY, CDR2 SVGAGI. Deletions cut 10 bases from V and 6 bases from J, with 13 bases between. The DNA for the CDR3 is TGTGCCACGGGGGGTTCTGGTCAGCCCCAGCATTTT. Residues: CATGGSGQPQHF.

The V and J genes are TRBV19 and TRBJ1-1; D is unclear. The V gene lost 5 bases and the J gene lost 5 bases, with 12 bases spanning the gap. The germline CDR1 and CDR2 sequences are LNHDA and SQIVND (reference sequence). This CDR3 is 13 amino acids long. The CDR3 loop is CASSPDIGTEAFF. The CDR3 nucleotides read TGTGCCAGTAGTCCCGACATCGGAACTGAAGCTTTCTTT.

The chain joins TRBV7-9 to TRBJ1-2; D unresolved. This CDR3 contains 11 residues. Germline values: CDR1 SEHNR, CDR2 FQNEAQ (reference sequence). The V end was cut by 3 bases, the J end by 7 bases, with 6 bases between. For the CDR3, the DNA is TGTGCCAGCAGCTTGGCGGGTGGCTACACCTTC. This gives the protein CASSLAGGYTF.

The genes are TRBV27 and TRBJ2-7; D possibly corresponds to TRBD2 (5 bases). The ends were cut back, 3 bases at V and 5 bases at J, with 5 bases in the middle. Germline assignment: CDR1 MNHEY and CDR2 SMNVEV (reference sequence). This CDR3 comprises 11 residues. The CDR3 nucleotides are TGTGCCAGCAGTTTCGGGAACGAGCAGTACTTC. It is translated as CASSFGNEQYF.

V gene TRBV19 combines with J gene TRBJ1-2, with D perhaps TRBD1 (6 bases). Germline V lookup: CDR1 LNHDA, CDR2 SQIVND (reference sequence). The germline V and J ends were trimmed by 1 base and 2 bases, with 8 bases remaining between them. The CDR3 contains 14 residues. The CDR3 bases are TGTGCCAGTAGTATAGCCACAGGGAACTATGGCTACACCTTC. Translating gives CASSIATGNYGYTF.

V is TRBV11-2 and J is TRBJ2-3; 7 bases are shared with TRBD2. With V trimmed by 4 bases and J by 3 bases, 7 bases remained unmatched. Looked up from germline, CDR1 is SGHAT and CDR2 is FQNNGV. The CDR3 extends over 15 amino acids. Here the CDR3 DNA reads TGTGCCAGCAGCTCCTCTGGGGGAGGGACAGATACGCAGTATTTT. It encodes CASSSSGGGTDTQYF.

This chain uses TRBV28 with TRBJ1-5, with 12 bases lining up with TRBD1. The CDR3 is made up of 16 amino acids. From germline, CDR1 is MDHEN and CDR2 SYDVKM. Trimming at V came to 5 bases and at J to 3 bases, leaving 5 bases not matched to a gene. The CDR3 reads CASSIGTGGDNQPQHF. The CDR3 bases are TGTGCCAGCAGTATCGGGACAGGGGGCGACAATCAGCCCCAGCATTTT.

This chain joins TRBV10-3 and TRBJ2-3; D call uncertain. This CDR3 spans 18 amino acids. Germline V gene lookup returns CDR1 ENHRY and CDR2 SYGVKD. V was cut by 0 bases and J by 0 bases, with 16 bases left in between. The CDR3 DNA is TGTGCCATCAGTGAGTCGAAGTACGCGGAGTCTAGCACAGATACGCAGTATTTT. Translation: CAISESKYAESSTDTQYF.

The rearrangement uses TRBV2 and TRBJ1-1; D perhaps matches TRBD1 (6 bases). The CDR3 consists of 14 residues. From germline, CDR1 is SNHLY and CDR2 FYNNEI. V was cut by 2 bases and J by 4 bases, with 11 bases left in between. The CDR3 nucleotides are TGTGCCAGCAGTGAAAGGGGGATTGGCACTGAAGCTTTCTTT. Amino acid sequence: CASSERGIGTEAFF.

This rearrangement joins TRBV6-1 to TRBJ2-5, with TRBD2 matching 11 bases. Germline trimming cut 3 bases from V and 2 bases from J; bases unmatched to any gene: 2. The CDR3 totals 15 residues. CDR1 is MNHNS and CDR2 is SASEGT in the germline V gene. Here the CDR3 reads CASSEASGGQETQYF. The CDR3, as DNA: TGTGCCAGCAGTGAGGCTAGCGGGGGGCAAGAGACCCAGTACTTC.

Details on this clone: At the DNA level, this CDR3 is encoded by other sequences in the same sample as well. The chain is built from TRBV18 and TRBJ1-1; a possible D gene is TRBD1 (6 bases). The V end lost 1 base, the J end lost 3 bases, and 12 bases lay between the germline ends. CDR1 is KGHSH and CDR2 is LQKENI in the germline V gene. The CDR3 extends over 15 amino acids. The CDR3 coding sequence is TGTGCCAGCTCACCACGAGGGGGTGAGGACACTGAAGCTTTCTTT. This gives the protein CASSPRGGEDTEAFF.

The chain has TRBV10-1 and TRBJ2-7, with 7 bases fitting TRBD1. J was trimmed by 0 bases and V by 3 bases; bases with no gene match: 5. Per germline, CDR1 WNHNN and CDR2 SYGVQD (reference sequence). The CDR3 spans 15 residues. This CDR3 reads CASSDRQGSSYEQYF. For the CDR3, the DNA is TGCGCCAGCAGTGACCGACAGGGAAGCTCCTACGAGCAGTACTTC.

The chain combines TRBV15 with TRBJ1-2; 7 bases align to TRBD1. Germline assignment: CDR1 LNHNV and CDR2 YYDKDF (reference sequence). CDR3 size: 16 residues. The ends lost 4 bases at V and 5 bases at J; junction bases unmatched: 13. DNA of the CDR3: TGTGCCACCAGCACACCTACGACAGGGAACTTATATGGCTACACCTTC. Its protein is CATSTPTTGNLYGYTF.

This chain links TRBV21-1 with TRBJ1-5; the table's D call of TRBD1 was not tested on the DNA. TRBV21-1 is deemed a pseudogene. The CDR3 sequence is 17 residues long. The CDR3 loop reads CASSKVARGYSNQPQHF. The DNA for the CDR3 is TGTGCCAGCAGCAAAGTGGCCAGGGGGTATAGCAATCAGCCCCAGCATTTT.

V and J are TRBV6-5 and TRBJ2-7; D is perhaps TRBD1 (5 bases). V was clipped by 6 bases and J by 5 bases, with 17 bases between them. Germline-derived CDR1 and CDR2 are MNHEY and SVGAGI. The CDR3 loop spans 14 amino acids. This CDR3 reads CASRRTIGVDEQYF. The CDR3 DNA is TGTGCCAGCAGGAGGACGATAGGGGTCGACGAGCAGTACTTC.

This chain uses TRBV2 with TRBJ2-5, with a tentative D call TRBD2 (6 bases). CDR3 length equals 14 residues. V lost 6 bases and J 5 bases, leaving 16 bases between the germline ends. From germline, CDR1 is SNHLY and CDR2 FYNNEI. CDR3 loop: CASSRGTLVETQYF. The CDR3, as DNA: TGTGCCAGCAGCCGAGGGACTTTGGTGGAGACCCAGTACTTC.

Only a few counts were recorded for this clone. This chain links TRBV18 with TRBJ2-7, with D maybe TRBD1 (7 bases). This CDR3 has 15 residues. V was pared by 2 bases and J by 3 bases, with 14 bases between. Germline loops: CDR1 KGHSH, CDR2 LQKENI. Written as DNA, the CDR3 is TGTGCCAGCTCACCAGGCCAGGGGGGAAACTACGAGCAGTACTTC. Protein sequence: CASSPGQGGNYEQYF.